This T cell receptor beta chain was sequenced during a study of cytomegalovirus exposure and HLA in healthy donors. Findings and caveats of the study: A reported reduction in N-insertions relative to the roughly 640-donor mean was seen in an Asian-associated ancestry cluster in a later analysis.

At sampling all donors were nominally healthy, likely with unrecorded immune exposures. With regard to this clone: Its matching antigen is unknown.

A multiplex PCR was run with 60 Vbeta primers and 13 Jbeta primers. In the original workflow: An analysis that came later counted tens of millions of unique TCR beta chains, approximately 12 million shared. Using immunoSEQ multiplex PCR, the repertoire was profiled, and TCRdb retains in-frame clones only, with some absent. From that table come the V and J calls and clone size; the DNA was used to work out D and trimming. The sample lists 70,000 to 95,000 clones, about 75% seen once, with over 9.5% in the top ten. CDR1 is MNHEY, CDR2 SMNVEV, per germline (reference sequence). Trimming removed 2 bases from V and 4 bases from J, with 5 bases in between. The CDR3 length is 13 residues.

The V call is TRBV27, the J call TRBJ2-2, with unresolved D. The receptor's source is a man aged 25-40 years in good health and CMV-seropositive. Sample: PBMCs. The CDR3 loop reads CASSLAVTGELFF. DNA of the CDR3: TGTGCCAGCAGTTTAGCGGTCACCGGGGAGCTGTTTTTT.